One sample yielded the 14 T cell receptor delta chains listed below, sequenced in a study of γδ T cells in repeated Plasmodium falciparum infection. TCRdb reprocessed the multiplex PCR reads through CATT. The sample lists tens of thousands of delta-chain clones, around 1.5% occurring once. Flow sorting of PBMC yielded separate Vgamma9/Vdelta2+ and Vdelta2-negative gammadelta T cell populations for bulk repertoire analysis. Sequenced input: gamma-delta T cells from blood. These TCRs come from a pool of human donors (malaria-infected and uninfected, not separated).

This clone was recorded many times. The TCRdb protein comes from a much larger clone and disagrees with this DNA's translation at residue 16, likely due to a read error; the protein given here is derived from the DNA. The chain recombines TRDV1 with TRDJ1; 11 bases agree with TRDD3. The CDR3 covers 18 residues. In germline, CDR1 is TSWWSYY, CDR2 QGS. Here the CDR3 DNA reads TGTGCTCTTGGGGAACTTTACTGGGGGATAAGGTACACCGATAAACCCATCTTT. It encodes CALGELYWGIRYTDKPIF.

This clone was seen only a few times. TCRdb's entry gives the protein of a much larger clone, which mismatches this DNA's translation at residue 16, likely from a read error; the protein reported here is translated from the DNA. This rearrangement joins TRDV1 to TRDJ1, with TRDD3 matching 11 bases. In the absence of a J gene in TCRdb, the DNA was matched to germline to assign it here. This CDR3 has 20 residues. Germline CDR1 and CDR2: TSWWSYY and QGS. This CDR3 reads CALGETRYWGIYSHTNKLIF. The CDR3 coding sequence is TGTGCTCTTGGGGAAACCCGGTACTGGGGGATATATTCCCACACCAATAAACTCATCTTT.

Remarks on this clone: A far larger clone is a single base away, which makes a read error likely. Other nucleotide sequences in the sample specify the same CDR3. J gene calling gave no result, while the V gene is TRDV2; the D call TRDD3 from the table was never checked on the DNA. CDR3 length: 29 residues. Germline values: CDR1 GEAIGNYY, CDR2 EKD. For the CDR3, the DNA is TGTGCCTGTGACCCTGCCTTCCGGCCCAATGGAGTAGAGCCCTTACTGGGGGCCGACGCTGACCTATACACCGATAAACTCATTTTT. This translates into CACDPAFRPNGVEPLLGADADLYTDKLIF.

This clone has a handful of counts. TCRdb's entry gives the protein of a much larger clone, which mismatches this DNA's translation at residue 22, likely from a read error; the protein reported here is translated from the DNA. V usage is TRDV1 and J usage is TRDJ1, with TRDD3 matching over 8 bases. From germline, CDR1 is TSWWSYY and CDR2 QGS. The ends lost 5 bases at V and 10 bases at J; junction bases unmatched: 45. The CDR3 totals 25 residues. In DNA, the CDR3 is TGTGCTCTTGGGCTACCGGCGGGTTTCCTATGGTCTCTAGGGTACTGGGGGCCCGAGGGAAGTAGACTCATCTTT. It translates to CALGLPAGFLWSLGYWGPEGSRLIF.

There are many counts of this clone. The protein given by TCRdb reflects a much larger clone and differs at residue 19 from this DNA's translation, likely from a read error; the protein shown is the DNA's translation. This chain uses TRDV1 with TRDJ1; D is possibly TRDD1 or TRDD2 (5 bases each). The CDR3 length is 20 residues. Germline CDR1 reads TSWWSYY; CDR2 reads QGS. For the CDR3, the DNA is TGTGCTCTTGGGGAACTACCCTTTCCTTTATTTCATAAATACACCGATAAACTCACCTTT. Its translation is CALGELPFPLFHKYTDKLTF.

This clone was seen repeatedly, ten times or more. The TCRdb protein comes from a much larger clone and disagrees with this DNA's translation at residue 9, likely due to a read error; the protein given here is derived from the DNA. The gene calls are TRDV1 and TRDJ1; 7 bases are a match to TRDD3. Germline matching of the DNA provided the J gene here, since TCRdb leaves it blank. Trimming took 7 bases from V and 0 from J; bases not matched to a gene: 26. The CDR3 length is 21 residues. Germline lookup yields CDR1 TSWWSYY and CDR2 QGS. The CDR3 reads CALERVWGVQARGAYTDKLIF. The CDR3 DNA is TGTGCTCTTGAACGAGTCTGGGGGGTACAGGCCCGAGGGGCTTACACCGATAAACTCATCTTT.

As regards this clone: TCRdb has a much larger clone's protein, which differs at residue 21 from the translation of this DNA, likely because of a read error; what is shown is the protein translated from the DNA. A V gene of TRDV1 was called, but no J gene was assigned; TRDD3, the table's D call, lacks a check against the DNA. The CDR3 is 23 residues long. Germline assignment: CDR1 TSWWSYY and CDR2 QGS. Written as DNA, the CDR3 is TGTGCTCTTGGGGTCCGTAGGGGGGCGGCCCAAGAGGCGTATACTGTCCTCACCGATAAACACATCTTT. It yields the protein CALGVRRGAAQEAYTVLTDKHIF.

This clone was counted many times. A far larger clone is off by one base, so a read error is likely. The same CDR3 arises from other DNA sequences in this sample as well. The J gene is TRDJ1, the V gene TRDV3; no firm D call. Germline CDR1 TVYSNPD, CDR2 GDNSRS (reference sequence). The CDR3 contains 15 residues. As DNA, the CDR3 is TGTGCCAGTACGGGAGGGAGGATTAGACACGATAAACTCATCTTC. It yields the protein CASTGGRIRHDKLIF.

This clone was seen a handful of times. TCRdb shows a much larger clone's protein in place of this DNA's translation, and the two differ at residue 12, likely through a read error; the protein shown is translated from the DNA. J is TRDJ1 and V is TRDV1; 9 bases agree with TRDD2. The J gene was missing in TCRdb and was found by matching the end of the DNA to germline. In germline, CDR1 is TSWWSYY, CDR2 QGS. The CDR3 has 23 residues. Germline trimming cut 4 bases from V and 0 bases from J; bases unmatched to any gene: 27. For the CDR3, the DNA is TGTGCTCTTGGGGCTTTTACCTTCCTACGTGCTGAGAGATGGAGGGGATACACCGATAAACTCATCTTT. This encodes CALGAFTFLRAERWRGYTDKLIF.

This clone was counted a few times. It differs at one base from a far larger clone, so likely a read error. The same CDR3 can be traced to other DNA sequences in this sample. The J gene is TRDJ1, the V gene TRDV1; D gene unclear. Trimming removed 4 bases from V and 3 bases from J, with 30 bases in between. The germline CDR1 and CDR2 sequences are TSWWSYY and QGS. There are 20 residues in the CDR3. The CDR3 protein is CALGVLFRHPRGPRADKLIF. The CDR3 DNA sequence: TGTGCTCTTGGGGTATTATTCCGTCACCCCAGGGGCCCGAGGGCCGATAAACTCATCTTT.

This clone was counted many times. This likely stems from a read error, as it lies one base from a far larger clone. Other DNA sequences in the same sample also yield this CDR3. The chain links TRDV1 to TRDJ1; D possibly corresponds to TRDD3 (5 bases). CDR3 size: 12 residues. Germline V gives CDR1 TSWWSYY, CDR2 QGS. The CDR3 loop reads CALGERRHKLIF. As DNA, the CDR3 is TGTGCCCTTGGGGAACGTCGACATAAACTCATCTTT.

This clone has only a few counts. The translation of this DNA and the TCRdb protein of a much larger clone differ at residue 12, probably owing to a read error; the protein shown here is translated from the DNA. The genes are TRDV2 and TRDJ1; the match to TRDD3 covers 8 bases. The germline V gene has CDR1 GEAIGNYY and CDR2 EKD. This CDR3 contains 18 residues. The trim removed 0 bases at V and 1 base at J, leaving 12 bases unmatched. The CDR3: CACDTSLLGVPCTDKLIF. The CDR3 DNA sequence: TGTGCCTGTGACACCTCTTTACTGGGGGTACCGTGCACCGATAAACTCATCTTT.

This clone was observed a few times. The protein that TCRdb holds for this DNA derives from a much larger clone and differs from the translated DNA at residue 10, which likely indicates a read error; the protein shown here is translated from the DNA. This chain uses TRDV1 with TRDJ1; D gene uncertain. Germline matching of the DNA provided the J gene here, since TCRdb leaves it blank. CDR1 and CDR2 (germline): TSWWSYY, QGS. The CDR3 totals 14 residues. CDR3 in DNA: TGTGCTCTTGACGCTCAAGGGTACACCGGTAAACTCATCTTT. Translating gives CALDAQGYTGKLIF.

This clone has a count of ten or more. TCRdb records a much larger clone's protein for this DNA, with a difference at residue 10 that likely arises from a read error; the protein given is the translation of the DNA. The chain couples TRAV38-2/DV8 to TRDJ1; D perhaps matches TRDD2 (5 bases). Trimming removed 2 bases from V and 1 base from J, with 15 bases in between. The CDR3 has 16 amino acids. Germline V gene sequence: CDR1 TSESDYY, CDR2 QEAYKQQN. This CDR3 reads CAYRRKPTKCTDKLIF. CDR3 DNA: TGTGCTTATAGGAGGAAACCTACGAAGTGCACCGATAAACTCATCTTT.